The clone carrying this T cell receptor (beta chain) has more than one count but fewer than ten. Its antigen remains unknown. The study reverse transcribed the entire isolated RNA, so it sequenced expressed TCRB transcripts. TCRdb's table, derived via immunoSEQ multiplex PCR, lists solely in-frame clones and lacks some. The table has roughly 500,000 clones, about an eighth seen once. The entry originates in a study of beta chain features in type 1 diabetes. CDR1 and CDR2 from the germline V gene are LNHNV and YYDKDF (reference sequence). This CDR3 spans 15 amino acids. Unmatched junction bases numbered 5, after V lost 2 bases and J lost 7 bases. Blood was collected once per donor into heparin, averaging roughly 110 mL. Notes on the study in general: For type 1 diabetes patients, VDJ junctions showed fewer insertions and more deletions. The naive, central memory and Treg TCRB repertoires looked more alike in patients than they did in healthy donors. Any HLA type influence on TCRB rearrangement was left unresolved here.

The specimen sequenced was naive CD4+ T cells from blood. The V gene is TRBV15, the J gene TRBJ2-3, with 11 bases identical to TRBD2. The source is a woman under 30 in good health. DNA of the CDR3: TGTGCCACCAGCAGAAGCCTAGCGGGGGGAAATACGCAGTATTTT. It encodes CATSRSLAGGNTQYF.